This T cell receptor beta chain derives from a study of blood T cell repertoires in COVID-19. The authors' processing: Amplified reference gene primers provided the basis for estimating nucleated cell counts. Data came from immunoSEQ multiplex PCR; TCRdb stores just in-frame clones and leaves some out. V and J calls and clone size follow that table, whereas D and trimming were derived from the DNA. The data show about 350,000 clones, 89% seen once. With 6 bases removed from V and 0 bases from J, the gap between germline ends came to 12 bases. The CDR3 runs to 15 residues. Germline CDR1 SGHVS, CDR2 FQNEAQ.

The receptor was derived from a woman aged 60 to 75 with COVID-19, enrolled during active disease. Sequences were obtained from peripheral blood. The chain couples TRBV7-8 to TRBJ1-3; maybe TRBD1 (6 bases). CDR3 residues: CASSQTGFSGNTIYF. For the CDR3, the DNA is TGTGCCAGCAGTCAAACAGGGTTCTCTGGAAACACCATATATTTT.